These 10 T cell receptor beta chains originate from one sample sequenced in a study of OX40 agonist ivuxolimab in advanced cancers. This table comes from immunoSEQ multiplex PCR, and its TCRdb copy is limited to in-frame clones, with some not included. The profile shows tens of thousands of clones, roughly nine tenths of them singletons. The sample consisted of CD4+ or CD8+ T cells sorted from blood, taken in a trial of the OX40 agonist ivuxolimab. The receptor source for this set is an adult with an advanced solid tumor such as melanoma, head and neck, liver or kidney cancer.

The chain links TRBV27 to TRBJ1-4, with D tentatively TRBD1 (6 bases). Per the germline V gene, CDR1 is MNHEY and CDR2 is SMNVEV (reference sequence). The V end was cut by 2 bases, the J end by 8 bases, with 15 bases between. CDR3 length: 15 amino acids. CDR3 sequence reads: CASSLTTGRWEKLFF. CDR3 DNA: TGTGCCAGCAGTTTAACCACAGGGAGATGGGAAAAACTGTTTTTT.

The table lists this clone with a few counts. The V gene is TRBV19, the J gene TRBJ2-3; 10 bases fit TRBD2. Trimming took 0 bases from V and 5 from J; bases not matched to a gene: 2. The CDR3 has 15 amino acids. Per germline, CDR1 LNHDA and CDR2 SQIVND (reference sequence). CDR3 sequence: CASSIDSGRLDTQYF. The CDR3 coding sequence is TGTGCCAGTAGTATAGATAGCGGGAGGCTAGATACGCAGTATTTT. Complete variable domain (other parts from reference TRBV19 and TRBJ2-3): DGGITQSPKYLFRKEGQNVTLSCEQNLNHDAMYWYRQDPGQGLRLIYYSQIVNDFQKGDIAEGYSVSREKKESFPLTVTSAQKNPTAFYLCASSIDSGRLDTQYFGPGTRLTVL.

The V and J genes are TRBV27 and TRBJ2-5; D remains unclear. The CDR3 spans 13 residues. Trimming shortened V by 6 bases and J by 4 bases, and 12 bases separated the two germline ends. CDR1 is MNHEY and CDR2 is SMNVEV in the germline V gene (reference sequence). The CDR3: CASSRIIAETQYF. CDR3 nucleotide sequence: TGTGCCAGCAGCAGGATTATCGCAGAGACCCAGTACTTC.

V usage is TRBV9 and J usage is TRBJ2-5; D unclear. Near its end, the DNA agrees better with TRBJ2-7, so the J call may be wrong. CDR1 is SGDLS, CDR2 YYNGEE, per germline. The CDR3 extends over 14 amino acids. CDR3 DNA sequence: TGTGCCAGCAGCGTAGATGTGGGTCGGCACGAGCAGTACTTC. Protein product: CASSVDVGRHEQYF.

The chain is built from TRBV6-5 and TRBJ1-1, with a tentative D call TRBD1 (6 bases). The ends were cut back, 4 bases at V and 3 bases at J, with 12 bases in the middle. The CDR3 length is 14 residues. The germline V gene encodes CDR1 MNHEY and CDR2 SVGAGI. The CDR3 sequence is CASSFREGDTEAFF. CDR3 bases: TGTGCCAGCAGTTTCAGGGAGGGGGACACTGAAGCTTTCTTT.

CDR3 amino acids: CATSRGPQEDEQYF. As DNA, the CDR3 is TGTGCCACCAGCCGGGGTCCCCAGGAGGACGAGCAGTACTTC. The rearrangement joins TRBV15 to TRBJ2-7; TRBD2 is a possible D gene (5 bases). The ends were cut back, 5 bases at V and 5 bases at J, with 16 bases in the middle. The germline gives CDR1 LNHNV, CDR2 YYDKDF (reference sequence). The CDR3 length is 14 residues.

CDR3 loop: CASSQGPRGSGTDTQYF. CDR3 DNA: TGTGCCAGCAGCCAAGGCCCGCGAGGTTCCGGCACAGATACGCAGTATTTT. The chain links TRBV14 to TRBJ2-3; D ambiguous. The CDR3 sequence is 17 residues long. The germline CDR1 and CDR2 sequences are SGHDN and FVKESK. V was shortened by 1 base and J by 1 base, with 15 bases between the two germline ends.

This chain uses TRBV10-3 with TRBJ2-7, with D uncertain. Trimming shortened V by 7 bases and J by 2 bases, and 9 bases separated the two germline ends. Germline V gene lookup returns CDR1 ENHRY and CDR2 SYGVKD. The CDR3 sequence is 12 residues long. The CDR3 DNA reads as TGTGCCATCACTACAGAGGCCTACGAGCAGTACTTC. Amino acids: CAITTEAYEQYF.

V usage is TRBV27 and J usage is TRBJ2-3; D is possibly TRBD1 (6 bases). Germline V gives CDR1 MNHEY, CDR2 SMNVEV (reference sequence). Between the trimmed V and J ends, which lost 3 bases and 7 bases, there was a span of 8 bases. The CDR3 consists of 12 residues. The CDR3 nucleotides read TGTGCCAGCAGTTTGAGGGGGAATACGCAGTATTTT. Translating gives CASSLRGNTQYF.

The chain combines TRBV18 with TRBJ2-7; 7 bases map to TRBD1. The germline V gene has CDR1 KGHSH and CDR2 LQKENI. V dropped 3 bases and J dropped 4; count of bases not matched to a gene: 6. This CDR3 is built from 14 residues. The CDR3 sequence: CASSPVGQAYEQYF. CDR3 bases: TGTGCCAGCTCACCGGTAGGACAGGCTTACGAGCAGTACTTC.